This passage covers 18 T cell receptor beta chains from one sample sequenced in a study of a mutant IDH1 vaccine in newly diagnosed glioma (dated by TCRdb to 2020 to 2022). The sample's time point, from its label and the paper: week 23, last vaccination. A 20-mer mutant IDH1 peptide at 300 micrograms in Montanide made up each vaccine dose, which was injected subcutaneously together with topical imiquimod. Library generation was performed with the immunoSEQ multiplex PCR assay. Entries here come from immuneACCESS through TCRdb and include only in-frame sequences with V and J called. Some clones fail to appear in such tables; in the studies checked, an unresolved V gene covers under half of the shortfall, and the cause of the remainder is unknown. This sample gives tens of thousands of clones in total; about 81% of them show up just once. Clones ranked in the top ten supply 6.5% to 9.5% of the sample.

Antigen specificity for these receptors is unknown. Material: PBMCs, obtained from a glioma patient whose treatment included an IDH1 peptide vaccine. The receptors were gathered from a woman aged 40-49 years with glioma. Some clones in this sample may be carry-over from other donors' samples.

A few counts support this clone. The chain combines TRBV5-6 with TRBJ1-5; a weak D match, TRBD1 (5 bases). CDR3 size: 14 residues. Trimming cost V 0 bases and J 6 bases, with 10 bases left between them. Germline values: CDR1 SGHDT, CDR2 YYEEEE. DNA of the CDR3: TGTGCCAGCAGCTTGGGTCAGGGCGGTCAGCCCCAGCATTTT. It encodes CASSLGQGGQPQHF.

This clone was counted only a few times. This rearrangement joins TRBV15 to TRBJ2-7, with a weak D call TRBD2 (6 bases). The CDR3 runs to 13 residues. Germline CDR1 is LNHNV and CDR2 is YYDKDF (reference sequence). V shed 11 bases and J shed 0 bases, with 14 bases lying between them. Here the CDR3 DNA reads TGTGCCCGAGGTGGGGGGACCTCCTACGAGCAGTACTTC. It yields the protein CARGGGTSYEQYF.

This clone was picked up a small number of times. The chain joins TRBV29-1 to TRBJ1-1; 7 positions match TRBD1. V shed 3 bases, J shed 4 bases, and the junction held 2 bases outside the gene matches. CDR1 is SQVTM, CDR2 ANQGSEA, per germline. The CDR3 loop spans 12 amino acids. The CDR3 DNA reads as TGCAGCGTTGATTCAGGGGGCACTGAAGCTTTCTTT. Translating gives CSVDSGGTEAFF.

The V and J genes are TRBV9 and TRBJ1-3; D gene uncertain. Trimming removed 0 bases at V and 1 base at J, with 8 bases between. CDR3 length: 15 residues. In germline, CDR1 is SGDLS, CDR2 YYNGEE. The CDR3 reads CASSVVGESGNTIYF. DNA of the CDR3: TGTGCCAGCAGCGTAGTGGGAGAGTCTGGAAACACCATATATTTT.

This chain joins TRBV19 and TRBJ2-3; D is unresolved. CDR3 size: 12 residues. Trimming cost V 3 bases and J 6 bases, with 7 bases left between them. The germline CDR1 and CDR2 sequences are LNHDA and SQIVND (reference sequence). The CDR3 region has the DNA TGTGCCAGTAGTATTGGTACGGATACGCAGTATTTT. It translates to CASSIGTDTQYF. Full variable domain (remainder filled in from reference TRBV19 and TRBJ2-3): DGGITQSPKYLFRKEGQNVTLSCEQNLNHDAMYWYRQDPGQGLRLIYYSQIVNDFQKGDIAEGYSVSREKKESFPLTVTSAQKNPTAFYLCASSIGTDTQYFGPGTRLTVL.

The V call is TRBV19, the J call TRBJ2-7, with D perhaps matching TRBD1 or TRBD2 (6 bases each). The CDR3 is 16 amino acids. Germline V gene data show CDR1 as LNHDA and CDR2 as SQIVND (reference sequence). V was clipped by 0 bases and J by 4 bases, with 16 bases between them. Here the CDR3 DNA reads TGTGCCAGTAGTATAGATACAGGGCTGGGGACTTACGAGCAGTACTTC. This sequence encodes CASSIDTGLGTYEQYF.

The V and J genes are TRBV2 and TRBJ2-3; D assignment may be TRBD1 or TRBD2 (7 bases each). The CDR3 has 15 residues. Germline CDR1 reads SNHLY; CDR2 reads FYNNEI. The germline V and J ends were trimmed by 6 bases and 3 bases, with 16 bases remaining between them. The CDR3 loop reads CASRFRGRETDTQYF. CDR3 sequence (DNA): TGTGCCAGCAGGTTCAGGGGGAGGGAAACAGATACGCAGTATTTT.

This clone was found a few times. The chain uses TRBV7-2 and TRBJ2-7; 11 bases are shared with TRBD2. Trimming took 1 base from V and 4 from J; bases not matched to a gene: 0. This CDR3 has 14 amino acids. Germline CDR1 and CDR2: SGHTA and FQGNSA. The CDR3 DNA follows: TGTGCCAGCAGCTTAGTAGCGGGGGGGTACGAGCAGTACTTC. This codes for CASSLVAGGYEQYF.

The chain links TRBV7-2 to TRBJ1-4, with a possible D match to TRBD1 (6 bases). Trimming cost V 2 bases and J 4 bases, with 11 bases left between them. Looked up from germline, CDR1 is SGHTA and CDR2 is FQGNSA. This CDR3 spans 15 amino acids. The chain's CDR3 is CASSLNKGVNEKLFF. CDR3 nucleotides: TGTGCCAGCAGCTTAAATAAGGGGGTTAATGAAAAACTGTTTTTT.

This clone was recorded a few times. The chain is built from TRBV6-1 and TRBJ2-7, with 13 nucleotides matching TRBD2. V dropped 7 bases and J dropped 2; count of bases not matched to a gene: 2. The CDR3 totals 14 residues. CDR1 is MNHNS, CDR2 SASEGT, per germline. The CDR3 sequence: CASKGLAGTYEQYF. DNA of the CDR3: TGTGCCAGCAAGGGACTAGCGGGGACCTACGAGCAGTACTTC.

The V and J genes are TRBV19 and TRBJ2-3; 11 nucleotides align to TRBD1. Germline V lookup: CDR1 LNHDA, CDR2 SQIVND (reference sequence). V gave up 3 bases and J gave up 3 bases; unmatched junction bases: 2. The CDR3 is 15 residues long. The CDR3 DNA reads as TGTGCCAGTAGTATGGGGACAGGGGGTACAGATACGCAGTATTTT. Amino acids: CASSMGTGGTDTQYF.

The chain combines TRBV7-9 with TRBJ1-6, with D perhaps matching TRBD1 (6 bases). Germline V CDR1 and CDR2: SEHNR, FQNEAQ (reference sequence). This CDR3 region has 15 residues. Trimming took 5 bases from V and 0 from J, leaving 8 bases between them. The CDR3 nucleotides are TGTGCCAGCAGCCAACAGGGCTCCTATAATTCACCCCTCCACTTT. The encoded protein is CASSQQGSYNSPLHF.

The gene calls are TRBV5-4 and TRBJ2-2; no definite D call. V was clipped by 4 bases and J by 0 bases, with 13 bases between them. Germline CDR1 SGHNT, CDR2 YYREEE (reference sequence). The CDR3 sequence is 16 residues long. This CDR3 reads CASSRGVAPNTGELFF. DNA of the CDR3: TGTGCCAGCAGCCGCGGTGTCGCCCCGAACACCGGGGAGCTGTTTTTT. Drawing the rest from reference TRBV5-4 and TRBJ2-2, the complete variable domain is ETGVTQSPTHLIKTRGQQVTLRCSSQSGHNTVSWYQQALGQGPQFIFQYYREEENGRGNFPPRFSGLQFPNYSSELNVNALELDDSALYLCASSRGVAPNTGELFFGEGSRLTVL.

The chain has TRBV18 and TRBJ1-1, with TRBD1 as a possible D gene (6 bases). V was shortened by 5 bases and J by 2 bases, with 15 bases between the two germline ends. The length of the CDR3 is 15 residues. CDR1 is KGHSH and CDR2 is LQKENI in the germline V gene. The CDR3 region has the DNA TGTGCCAGCTCAGCCCTGGCAGGGGCTAACACTGAAGCTTTCTTT. It yields the protein CASSALAGANTEAFF.

The rearrangement joins TRBV15 to TRBJ1-6, with D tentatively TRBD1 (5 bases). The CDR3 length is 15 residues. V lost 9 bases and J 11 bases, leaving 23 bases between the germline ends. Looked up from germline, CDR1 is LNHNV and CDR2 is YYDKDF (reference sequence). The CDR3 is CATKNPRAPGTPLHF. DNA for the CDR3: TGTGCCACTAAGAACCCCCGAGCCCCAGGGACACCCCTCCACTTT. Drawing the rest from reference TRBV15 and TRBJ1-6, the complete variable domain is DAMVIQNPRYQVTQFGKPVTLSCSQTLNHNVMYWYQQKSSQAPKLLFHYYDKDFNNEADTPDNFQSRRPNTSFCFLDIRSPGLGDTAMYLCATKNPRAPGTPLHFGNGTRLTVT.

The chain uses TRBV2 and TRBJ1-1; D gene ambiguous. Trimming pared 5 bases from V and 1 base from J, leaving 20 bases between. CDR1 and CDR2 from the germline V gene are SNHLY and FYNNEI. The CDR3 is 17 amino acids. CDR3 bases: TGTGCCAGCAGTTTAGATTTCGAACGGGGTCAGAACACTGAAGCTTTCTTT. It encodes CASSLDFERGQNTEAFF.

The CDR3 coding sequence is TGTGCCAGCAAAGAGGTGACCTGGCAAGAGACCCAGTACTTC. It codes for CASKEVTWQETQYF. The chain links TRBV2 to TRBJ2-5; D ambiguous. Trimming left V 7 bases short and J 2 bases short, with 14 bases between. Per the germline V gene, CDR1 is SNHLY and CDR2 is FYNNEI. This CDR3 is built from 14 residues.

The chain links TRBV4-1 to TRBJ2-5; 8 bases are a match to TRBD1. The V and J ends lost 0 bases and 4 bases, in that order; junction bases with no gene match: 7. Germline CDR1 is MGHRA and CDR2 is YSYEKL. The CDR3 is 16 residues long. The CDR3 loop is CASSQDPQGARETQYF. CDR3 nucleotide sequence: TGCGCCAGCAGCCAAGATCCCCAGGGGGCCCGAGAGACCCAGTACTTC.